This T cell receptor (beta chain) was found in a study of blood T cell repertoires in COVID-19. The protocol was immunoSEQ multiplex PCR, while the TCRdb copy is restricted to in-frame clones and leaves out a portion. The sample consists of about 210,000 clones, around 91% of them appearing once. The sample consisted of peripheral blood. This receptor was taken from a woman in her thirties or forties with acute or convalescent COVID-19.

The CDR3 sequence is CASRDQGYNTEAFF. DNA of the CDR3: TGTGCCAGCAGGGACCAGGGGTACAACACTGAAGCTTTCTTT. The gene calls are TRBV5-4 and TRBJ1-1; TRBD1 might be the D (6 bases). CDR3 length: 14 amino acids. The germline gives CDR1 SGHNT, CDR2 YYREEE (reference sequence). The V gene lost 5 bases and the J gene lost 2 bases, with 13 bases spanning the gap.